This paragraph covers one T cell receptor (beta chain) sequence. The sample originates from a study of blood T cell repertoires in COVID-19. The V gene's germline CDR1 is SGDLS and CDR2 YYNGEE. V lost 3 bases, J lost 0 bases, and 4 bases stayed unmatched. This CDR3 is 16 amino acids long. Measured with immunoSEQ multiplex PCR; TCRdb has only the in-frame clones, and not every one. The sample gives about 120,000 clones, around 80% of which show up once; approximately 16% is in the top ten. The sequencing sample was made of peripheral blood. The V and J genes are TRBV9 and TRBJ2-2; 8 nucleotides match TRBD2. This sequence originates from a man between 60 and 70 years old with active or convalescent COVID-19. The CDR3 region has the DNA TGTGCCAGCAGCGCCCTTAGCGGGGCGAACACCGGGGAGCTGTTTTTT. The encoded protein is CASSALSGANTGELFF.